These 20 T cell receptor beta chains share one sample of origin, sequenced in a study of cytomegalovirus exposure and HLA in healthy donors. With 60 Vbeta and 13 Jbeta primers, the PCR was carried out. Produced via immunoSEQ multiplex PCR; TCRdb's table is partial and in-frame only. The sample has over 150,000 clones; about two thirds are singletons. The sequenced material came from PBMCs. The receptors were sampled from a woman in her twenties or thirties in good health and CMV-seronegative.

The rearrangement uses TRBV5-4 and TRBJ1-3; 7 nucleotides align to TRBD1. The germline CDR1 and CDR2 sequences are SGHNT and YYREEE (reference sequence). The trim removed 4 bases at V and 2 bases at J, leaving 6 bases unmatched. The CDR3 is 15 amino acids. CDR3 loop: CASSLNRGTGNTIYF. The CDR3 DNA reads TGTGCCAGCAGCCTGAACAGGGGAACTGGAAACACCATATATTTT.

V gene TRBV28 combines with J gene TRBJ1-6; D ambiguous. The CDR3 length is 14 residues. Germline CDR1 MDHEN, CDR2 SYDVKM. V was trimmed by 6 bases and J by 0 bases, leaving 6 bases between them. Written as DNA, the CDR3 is TGTGCCAGCAGCCCGAGCTCCTATAATTCACCCCTCCACTTT. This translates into CASSPSSYNSPLHF.

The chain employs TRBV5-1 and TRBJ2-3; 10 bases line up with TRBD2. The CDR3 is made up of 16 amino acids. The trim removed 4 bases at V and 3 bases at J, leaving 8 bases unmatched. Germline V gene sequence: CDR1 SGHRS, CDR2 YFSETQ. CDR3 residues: CASSRRASGSTDTQYF. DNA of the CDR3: TGCGCCAGCAGCCGCCGGGCTAGCGGGAGTACAGATACGCAGTATTTT. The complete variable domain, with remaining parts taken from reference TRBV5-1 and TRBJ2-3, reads KAGVTQTPRYLIKTRGQQVTLSCSPISGHRSVSWYQQTPGQGLQFLFEYFSETQRNKGNFPGRFSGRQFSNSRSEMNVSTLELGDSALYLCASSRRASGSTDTQYFGPGTRLTVL.

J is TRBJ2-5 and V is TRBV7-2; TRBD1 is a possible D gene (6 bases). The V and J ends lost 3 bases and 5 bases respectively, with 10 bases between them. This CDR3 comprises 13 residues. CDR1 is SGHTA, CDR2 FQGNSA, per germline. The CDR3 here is CASSFPGVETQYF. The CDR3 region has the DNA TGTGCCAGCAGCTTTCCAGGGGTCGAGACCCAGTACTTC. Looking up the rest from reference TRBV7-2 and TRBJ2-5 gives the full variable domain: GAGVSQSPSNKVTEKGKDVELRCDPISGHTALYWYRQSLGQGLEFLIYFQGNSAPDKSGLPSDRFSAERTGGSVSTLTIQRTQQEDSAVYLCASSFPGVETQYFGPGTRLLVL.

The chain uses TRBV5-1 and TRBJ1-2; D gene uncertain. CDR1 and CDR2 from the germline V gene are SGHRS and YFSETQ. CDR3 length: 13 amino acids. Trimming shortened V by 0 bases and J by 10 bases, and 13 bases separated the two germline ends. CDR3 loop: CASSLGGGRLYTF. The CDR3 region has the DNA TGCGCCAGCAGCTTGGGGGGAGGGCGACTCTACACCTTC.

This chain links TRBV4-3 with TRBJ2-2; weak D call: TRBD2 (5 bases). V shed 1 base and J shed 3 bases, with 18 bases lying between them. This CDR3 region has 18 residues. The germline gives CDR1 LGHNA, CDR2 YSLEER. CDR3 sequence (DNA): TGCGCCAGCAGCCAAGGGGCAGCCATCTTCGGGGACACCGGGGAGCTGTTTTTT. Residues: CASSQGAAIFGDTGELFF.

The CDR3 nucleotides are TGTGCCAGCAGCCTTAGGGGGTATAGGGAGCAGTACTTC. Protein: CASSLRGYREQYF. This chain connects TRBV7-9 to TRBJ2-7; a weak D match, TRBD1 (6 bases). The CDR3 has 13 amino acids. Germline V CDR1 and CDR2: SEHNR, FQNEAQ (reference sequence). V lost 5 bases, J lost 7 bases, and 15 bases lay in between.

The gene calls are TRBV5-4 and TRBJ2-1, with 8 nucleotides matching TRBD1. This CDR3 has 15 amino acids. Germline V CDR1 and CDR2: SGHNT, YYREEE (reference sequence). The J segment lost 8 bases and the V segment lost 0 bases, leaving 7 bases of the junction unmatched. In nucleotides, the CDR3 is TGTGCCAGCAGCTTGGTTGGGACAGGCCTCGATGAGCAGTTCTTC. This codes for CASSLVGTGLDEQFF.

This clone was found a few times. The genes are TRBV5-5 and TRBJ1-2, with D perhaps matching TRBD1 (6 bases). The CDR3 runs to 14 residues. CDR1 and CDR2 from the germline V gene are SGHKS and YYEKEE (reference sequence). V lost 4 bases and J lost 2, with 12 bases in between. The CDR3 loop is CASSKTRGNYGYTF. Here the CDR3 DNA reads TGTGCCAGCAGCAAGACCAGGGGCAACTATGGCTACACCTTC.

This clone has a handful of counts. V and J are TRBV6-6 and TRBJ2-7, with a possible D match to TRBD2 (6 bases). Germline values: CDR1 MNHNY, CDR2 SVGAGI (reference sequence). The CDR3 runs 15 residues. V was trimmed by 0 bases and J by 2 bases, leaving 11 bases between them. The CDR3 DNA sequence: TGTGCCAGCAGTTACTCCGCTAGCGTTGCCTACGAGCAGTACTTC. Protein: CASSYSASVAYEQYF.

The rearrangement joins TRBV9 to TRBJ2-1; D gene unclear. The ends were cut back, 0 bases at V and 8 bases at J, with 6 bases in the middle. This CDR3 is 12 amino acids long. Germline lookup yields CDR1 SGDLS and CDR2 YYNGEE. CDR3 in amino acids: CASSVVGHEQFF. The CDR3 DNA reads TGTGCCAGCAGCGTAGTGGGCCATGAGCAGTTCTTC.

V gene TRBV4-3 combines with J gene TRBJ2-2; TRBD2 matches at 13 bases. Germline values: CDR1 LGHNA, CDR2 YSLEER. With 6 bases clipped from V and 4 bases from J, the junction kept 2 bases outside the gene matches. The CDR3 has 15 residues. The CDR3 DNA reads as TGCGCCAGCAGACTAGCGGGAGGGAGCACCGGGGAGCTGTTTTTT. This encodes CASRLAGGSTGELFF.

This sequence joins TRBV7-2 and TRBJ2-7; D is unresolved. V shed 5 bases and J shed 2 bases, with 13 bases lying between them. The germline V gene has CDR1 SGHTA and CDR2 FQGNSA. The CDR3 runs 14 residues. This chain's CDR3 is CASSRVGTAYEQYF. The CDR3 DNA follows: TGTGCCAGCAGCCGGGTCGGCACGGCCTACGAGCAGTACTTC.

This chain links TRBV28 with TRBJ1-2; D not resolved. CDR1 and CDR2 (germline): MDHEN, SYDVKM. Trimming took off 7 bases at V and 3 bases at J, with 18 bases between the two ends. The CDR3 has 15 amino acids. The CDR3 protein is CASTSLALRDYGYTF. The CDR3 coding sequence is TGTGCCAGCACCTCTCTGGCCCTTCGGGACTATGGCTACACCTTC.

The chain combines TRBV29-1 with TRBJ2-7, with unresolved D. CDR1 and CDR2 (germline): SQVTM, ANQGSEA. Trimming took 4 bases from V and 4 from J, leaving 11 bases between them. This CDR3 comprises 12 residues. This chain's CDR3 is CSVGATPYEQYF. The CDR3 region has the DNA TGCAGCGTTGGAGCAACCCCTTACGAGCAGTACTTC.

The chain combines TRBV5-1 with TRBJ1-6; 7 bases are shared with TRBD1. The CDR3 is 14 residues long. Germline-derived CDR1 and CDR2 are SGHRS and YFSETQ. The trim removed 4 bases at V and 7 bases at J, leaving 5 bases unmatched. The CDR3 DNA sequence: TGCGCCAGCAGCCCAGGGACAGTGAATTCACCCCTCCACTTT. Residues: CASSPGTVNSPLHF.

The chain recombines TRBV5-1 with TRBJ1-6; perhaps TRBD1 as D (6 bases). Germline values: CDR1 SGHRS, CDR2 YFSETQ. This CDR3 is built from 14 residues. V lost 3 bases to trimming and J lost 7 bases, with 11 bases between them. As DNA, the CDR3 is TGCGCCAGCAGCTGGGGGGGCGAAAATTCACCCCTCCACTTT. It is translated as CASSWGGENSPLHF.

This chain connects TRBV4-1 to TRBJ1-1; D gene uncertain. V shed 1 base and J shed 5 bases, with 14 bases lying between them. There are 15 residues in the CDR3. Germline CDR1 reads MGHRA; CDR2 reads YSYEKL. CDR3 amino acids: CASSQGPGVKTEAFF. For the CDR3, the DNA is TGCGCCAGCAGCCAAGGGCCGGGAGTAAAGACTGAAGCTTTCTTT.

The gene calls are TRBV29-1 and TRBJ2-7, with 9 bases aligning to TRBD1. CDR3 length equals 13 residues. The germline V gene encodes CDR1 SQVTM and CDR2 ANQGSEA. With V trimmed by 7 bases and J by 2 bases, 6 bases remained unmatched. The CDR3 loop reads CSARQGGPYEQYF. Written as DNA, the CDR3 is TGCAGCGCCCGACAGGGGGGCCCCTACGAGCAGTACTTC.

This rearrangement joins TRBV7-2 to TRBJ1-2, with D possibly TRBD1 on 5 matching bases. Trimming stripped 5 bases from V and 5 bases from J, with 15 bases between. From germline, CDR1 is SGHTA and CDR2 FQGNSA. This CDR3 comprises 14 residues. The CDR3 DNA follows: TGTGCCAGCAGCCCAGCCGGGGCGGGGTATGGCTACACCTTC. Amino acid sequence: CASSPAGAGYGYTF.